These 27 T cell receptor beta chains share one sample of origin, sequenced in a study of post-analysis software for immune sequencing data (dated by TCRdb to 2015 to 2017). Beyond this particular receptor, the publication reports: A handful of TRBV segments, including TRBV5-6, TRBV5-1 and TRBV20-1, were significantly more frequent in patients than controls.

These TCRs are of unknown antigen specificity. Libraries came from PCR. This sample was sequenced with an Illumina HiSeq 2500. Unique molecular identifiers were incorporated into TCR beta cDNA libraries to reduce PCR and sequencing biases. In-frame beta chains were kept once TCRdb had trimmed the public reads at Q25 with fastp and called clones with MiXCR. A single entry per CDR3 protein holds the most common genes and DNA from its merged rows. This sample holds approximately 770,000 distinct CDR3 sequences; around 46% were observed only once. Jointly, the top ten make up roughly 4.9% of the sample. The specimen sequenced was blood. Every receptor here comes from a girl aged 10 to 17 with multiple sclerosis.

Here the CDR3 DNA reads TGTGCCAGCAGTTTCAGAGCCGGTACGCAGTATTTT. It yields the protein CASSFRAGTQYF. The chain carries TRBV12-3 or TRBV12-4 and TRBJ2-3; no clear D gene. This CDR3 is 12 amino acids long. Trimming removed 3 bases from V and 8 bases from J, with 9 bases in between.

The chain uses TRBV11-2 and TRBJ2-3; D is undetermined. The CDR3 extends over 18 amino acids. Trimming shortened V by 5 bases and J by 2 bases, and 23 bases separated the two germline ends. Germline values: CDR1 SGHAT, CDR2 FQNNGV. CDR3 amino acids: CASSTNWRPRAPTDTQYF. CDR3 DNA: TGTGCCAGCAGCACCAACTGGCGGCCAAGGGCACCCACAGATACGCAGTATTTT.

The sample holds a few counts of this clonotype. V and J are TRBV6-5 and TRBJ2-7, with a tentative D call TRBD2 (5 bases). V was pared by 0 bases and J by 4 bases, with 10 bases between. This CDR3 has 14 residues. CDR1 is MNHEY, CDR2 SVGAGI, per germline. In nucleotides, the CDR3 is TGTGCCAGCAGTTACTCGAAATCGGGATACGAGCAGTACTTC. Translation gives CASSYSKSGYEQYF.

The chain employs TRBV28 and TRBJ2-7; TRBD2 matches at 7 bases. The CDR3 consists of 16 residues. Germline CDR1 MDHEN, CDR2 SYDVKM. Trimming cost V 10 bases and J 0 bases; bases outside gene matches: 15. The CDR3 region has the DNA TGTGCCAACAGCTTATTCTCCCAGCGGGGCTCCTACGAGCAGTACTTC. Translation gives CANSLFSQRGSYEQYF.

The chain employs TRBV12-3 or TRBV12-4 and TRBJ2-1; 12 positions match TRBD2. Trimming at V came to 4 bases and at J to 9 bases, leaving 16 bases not matched to a gene. The CDR3 is 18 residues long. The CDR3 bases are TGTGCCAGCAGTTCCCTGCAAAAGACTAGCGGGAGATCGAGTGAGCAGTTCTTC. Translating gives CASSSLQKTSGRSSEQFF.

This chain links TRBV6-6 with TRBJ2-1; TRBD2 matches at 7 bases. Germline V gene data show CDR1 as MNHNY and CDR2 as SVGAGI (reference sequence). V trimming: 2 bases; J trimming: 1 base; junction bases outside the gene matches: 5. The CDR3 covers 16 residues. The CDR3 reads CASSYKGGSSYNEQFF. CDR3 coding DNA: TGTGCCAGCAGTTACAAGGGCGGGAGTTCCTACAATGAGCAGTTCTTC.

This clonotype was found once. V usage is TRBV10-3 and J usage is TRBJ2-1; possibly TRBD2 for D (6 bases). The CDR3 sequence is 11 residues long. Trimming took 8 bases from V and 9 from J, leaving 11 bases between them. CDR1 is ENHRY, CDR2 SYGVKD, per germline. Here the CDR3 reads CAIWREAEQFF. CDR3 DNA: TGTGCCATCTGGAGGGAGGCTGAGCAGTTCTTC.

This clonotype was counted a few times. The rearrangement joins TRBV29-1 to TRBJ2-7; D is undetermined. V was cut by 1 base and J by 3 bases, with 7 bases left in between. The length of the CDR3 is 12 residues. CDR1 SQVTM and CDR2 ANQGSEA come from the germline V gene. CDR3 loop: CSVEGYGYEQYF. The CDR3 DNA reads TGCAGCGTTGAAGGTTACGGCTACGAGCAGTACTTC.

This clonotype was counted only a few times. The gene calls are TRBV4-3 and TRBJ2-3; D is perhaps TRBD2 (5 bases). The CDR3 loop spans 13 amino acids. Germline loops: CDR1 LGHNA, CDR2 YSLEER. With 3 bases removed from V and 6 bases from J, the gap between germline ends came to 10 bases. CDR3 region: CASSQYTGDTQYF. The CDR3 bases are TGCGCCAGCAGCCAGTATACGGGGGATACGCAGTATTTT.

V and J are TRBV28 and TRBJ2-3; D gene unclear. Germline V gives CDR1 MDHEN, CDR2 SYDVKM. The CDR3 extends over 15 amino acids. V shed 6 bases and J shed 0 bases, with 13 bases lying between them. The CDR3 sequence: CASSPRQLSTDTQYF. DNA for the CDR3: TGTGCCAGCAGCCCCCGACAACTGAGCACAGATACGCAGTATTTT. Full variable domain (remainder filled in from reference TRBV28 and TRBJ2-3): DVKVTQSSRYLVKRTGEKVFLECVQDMDHENMFWYRQDPGLGLRLIYFSYDVKMKEKGDIPEGYSVSREKKERFSLILESASTNQTSMYLCASSPRQLSTDTQYFGPGTRLTVL.

The V call is TRBV6-4, the J call TRBJ1-2; a possible D gene is TRBD1 (6 bases). V lost 11 bases and J 6 bases, leaving 10 bases between the germline ends. This CDR3 comprises 10 residues. The germline V gene encodes CDR1 MRHNA and CDR2 SNTAGT. The chain's CDR3 is CADDRNGYTF. CDR3 DNA: TGTGCCGACGACAGGAATGGCTACACCTTC.

This clonotype was counted many times. The J gene is TRBJ2-5, the V gene TRBV12-3 or TRBV12-4; 11 bases fit TRBD1. V dropped 5 bases and J dropped 4; count of bases not matched to a gene: 3. The CDR3 consists of 14 residues. The CDR3 region is CASSGQGAGETQYF. CDR3 sequence (DNA): TGTGCCAGCAGTGGACAGGGGGCTGGAGAGACCCAGTACTTC.

The chain is built from TRBV5-1 and TRBJ2-3; TRBD2 agrees at 9 bases. From germline, CDR1 is SGHRS and CDR2 YFSETQ. The CDR3 covers 14 residues. V trimming: 3 bases; J trimming: 2 bases; junction bases outside the gene matches: 1. The CDR3 spells CASSSSGTTDTQYF. In DNA form, the CDR3 reads TGCGCCAGCAGCTCTAGCGGGACCACAGATACGCAGTATTTT.

The V and J genes are TRBV20-1 and TRBJ2-3; 7 positions agree with TRBD2. Germline V gives CDR1 DFQATT, CDR2 SNEGSKA (reference sequence). The V and J ends lost 6 bases and 0 bases, in that order; junction bases with no gene match: 15. The CDR3 covers 17 residues. The CDR3 DNA follows: TGCAGTGCCAAGTCGTCTGGCGGGAGTGCTAGCACAGATACGCAGTATTTT. This encodes CSAKSSGGSASTDTQYF.

This clonotype was seen a handful of times. The J gene is TRBJ2-3, the V gene TRBV10-3; D may be TRBD1 (5 bases). Germline loops: CDR1 ENHRY, CDR2 SYGVKD. V lost 2 bases to trimming and J lost 0 bases, with 12 bases between them. The CDR3 spans 16 residues. The CDR3 nucleotides read TGTGCCATCAGTGAGAAAGGGGCCCAAAGCACAGATACGCAGTATTTT. Encoded protein: CAISEKGAQSTDTQYF.

This clonotype was observed once. At one end the junction does not follow the germline gene, possibly because of a read error. The V and J genes are TRBV24-1 and TRBJ2-1; 7 nucleotides line up with TRBD1. Germline V lookup: CDR1 KGHDR, CDR2 SFDVKD. CDR3 size: 16 residues. CDR3 DNA: TGTGCCACCAGTGCGTCGACAGGGAGCTCCTACAATGCGCAGTTCTTC. It encodes CATSASTGSSYNAQFF.

The rearrangement uses TRBV20-1 and TRBJ2-5; TRBD1 might be the D (6 bases). The DNA end is a closer match to TRBJ2-7, so the J assignment may be wrong. The CDR3 is 13 amino acids. Germline CDR1 is DFQATT and CDR2 is SNEGSKA (reference sequence). CDR3 protein: CSARQASLYEQYF. Written as DNA, the CDR3 is TGCAGTGCCCGACAGGCAAGCCTTTACGAGCAGTACTTC.

This chain joins TRBV5-1 and TRBJ1-1; the D gene is possibly TRBD1 (5 bases). In germline, CDR1 is SGHRS, CDR2 YFSETQ. V dropped 1 base and J dropped 7 bases, with 17 bases sitting between them. The CDR3 is 15 amino acids. DNA for the CDR3: TGCGCCAGCAGCTTGCTCGGAGGGGTTGGGGGTGAAGCTTTCTTT. Protein sequence: CASSLLGGVGGEAFF.

This clonotype has more than one count but fewer than ten. The chain is built from TRBV7-9 and TRBJ2-3; 8 nucleotides line up with TRBD1. The ends lost 5 bases at V and 8 bases at J; junction bases unmatched: 9. Per the germline V gene, CDR1 is SEHNR and CDR2 is FQNEAQ (reference sequence). This CDR3 is built from 14 residues. The CDR3 coding sequence is TGTGCCAGCAGCACGGACAGGGTTAAGGGTACGCAGTATTTT. As protein: CASSTDRVKGTQYF.

This chain uses TRBV3-1 with TRBJ2-1, with D uncertain. CDR1 and CDR2 from the germline V gene are LGHDT and YNNKEL (reference sequence). This CDR3 spans 14 amino acids. V was clipped by 4 bases and J by 1 base, with 8 bases between them. CDR3 loop: CASSPLQSYNEQFF. CDR3 nucleotides: TGTGCCAGCAGCCCCCTGCAGTCCTACAATGAGCAGTTCTTC.

This clonotype was picked up a small number of times. The chain joins TRBV7-2 to TRBJ2-1, with 7 positions matching TRBD2. From germline, CDR1 is SGHTA and CDR2 FQGNSA. This CDR3 region has 16 residues. J lost 2 bases, V lost 1 base, and 5 bases had no gene match. DNA of the CDR3: TGTGCCAGCAGCTTAGACGGACTAGATCCCTACAATGAGCAGTTCTTC. Encoded protein: CASSLDGLDPYNEQFF.

V usage is TRBV6-5 and J usage is TRBJ1-2; TRBD1 is a possible D gene (5 bases). The CDR3 spans 15 residues. With 4 bases removed from V and 4 bases from J, the gap between germline ends came to 16 bases. Looked up from germline, CDR1 is MNHEY and CDR2 is SVGAGI. The CDR3 spells CASSCWAGEGYGYTF. The DNA for the CDR3 is TGTGCCAGCAGTTGCTGGGCGGGGGAGGGCTATGGCTACACCTTC.

This clonotype turned up a few times. The rearrangement links TRBV14 to TRBJ2-5; D may be TRBD1 (6 bases). The CDR3 has 16 amino acids. Germline assignment: CDR1 SGHDN and CDR2 FVKESK. Trimming took 4 bases from V and 4 from J, leaving 19 bases between them. In nucleotides, the CDR3 is TGTGCCAGCAGCCTTCCAGGGGTCCAGGGACGAGAGACCCAGTACTTC. Translated, it gives CASSLPGVQGRETQYF.

The chain uses TRBV4-3 and TRBJ2-3; 9 bases map to TRBD2. The CDR3 consists of 16 residues. The J segment lost 4 bases and the V segment lost 2 bases, leaving 7 bases of the junction unmatched. Per germline, CDR1 LGHNA and CDR2 YSLEER. CDR3 nucleotide sequence: TGCGCCAGCAGCCAACTTAGCGGGAGTAGCTCAGATACGCAGTATTTT. Translating gives CASSQLSGSSSDTQYF.

This chain connects TRBV7-2 to TRBJ2-2; 7 nucleotides align to TRBD2. The V gene end was trimmed by 4 bases and the J gene end by 9 bases; junction bases not matched to a gene: 8. The CDR3 is 14 residues long. Per the germline V gene, CDR1 is SGHTA and CDR2 is FQGNSA. The CDR3 sequence is CASSSTSASRELFF. CDR3 nucleotides: TGTGCCAGCAGCTCCACTAGCGCGTCCAGGGAGCTGTTTTTT. Filled out from reference TRBV7-2 and TRBJ2-2, the complete variable domain reads GAGVSQSPSNKVTEKGKDVELRCDPISGHTALYWYRQSLGQGLEFLIYFQGNSAPDKSGLPSDRFSAERTGGSVSTLTIQRTQQEDSAVYLCASSSTSASRELFFGEGSRLTVL.

This clonotype was counted only a few times. The chain has TRBV7-2 and TRBJ2-4; D is possibly TRBD2 (5 bases). The DNA matches TRBJ2-7 better at its end, which makes the J call doubtful. CDR3 length: 15 residues. Germline assignment: CDR1 SGHTA and CDR2 FQGNSA. CDR3: CASSRDWVSRAEQYF. CDR3 in DNA: TGTGCCAGCAGCCGGGATTGGGTCTCCAGAGCCGAGCAGTACTTC.

This clonotype was seen a few times. The gene calls are TRBV25-1 and TRBJ1-2; 8 bases fit TRBD1. Per germline, CDR1 MGHDK and CDR2 SYGVNS. The CDR3 is 14 residues long. V was pared by 7 bases and J by 7 bases, with 11 bases of the junction left unmatched. Here the CDR3 reads CASTRTGMDVGYTF. The CDR3, as DNA: TGTGCCAGCACCCGGACAGGGATGGATGTTGGCTACACCTTC.